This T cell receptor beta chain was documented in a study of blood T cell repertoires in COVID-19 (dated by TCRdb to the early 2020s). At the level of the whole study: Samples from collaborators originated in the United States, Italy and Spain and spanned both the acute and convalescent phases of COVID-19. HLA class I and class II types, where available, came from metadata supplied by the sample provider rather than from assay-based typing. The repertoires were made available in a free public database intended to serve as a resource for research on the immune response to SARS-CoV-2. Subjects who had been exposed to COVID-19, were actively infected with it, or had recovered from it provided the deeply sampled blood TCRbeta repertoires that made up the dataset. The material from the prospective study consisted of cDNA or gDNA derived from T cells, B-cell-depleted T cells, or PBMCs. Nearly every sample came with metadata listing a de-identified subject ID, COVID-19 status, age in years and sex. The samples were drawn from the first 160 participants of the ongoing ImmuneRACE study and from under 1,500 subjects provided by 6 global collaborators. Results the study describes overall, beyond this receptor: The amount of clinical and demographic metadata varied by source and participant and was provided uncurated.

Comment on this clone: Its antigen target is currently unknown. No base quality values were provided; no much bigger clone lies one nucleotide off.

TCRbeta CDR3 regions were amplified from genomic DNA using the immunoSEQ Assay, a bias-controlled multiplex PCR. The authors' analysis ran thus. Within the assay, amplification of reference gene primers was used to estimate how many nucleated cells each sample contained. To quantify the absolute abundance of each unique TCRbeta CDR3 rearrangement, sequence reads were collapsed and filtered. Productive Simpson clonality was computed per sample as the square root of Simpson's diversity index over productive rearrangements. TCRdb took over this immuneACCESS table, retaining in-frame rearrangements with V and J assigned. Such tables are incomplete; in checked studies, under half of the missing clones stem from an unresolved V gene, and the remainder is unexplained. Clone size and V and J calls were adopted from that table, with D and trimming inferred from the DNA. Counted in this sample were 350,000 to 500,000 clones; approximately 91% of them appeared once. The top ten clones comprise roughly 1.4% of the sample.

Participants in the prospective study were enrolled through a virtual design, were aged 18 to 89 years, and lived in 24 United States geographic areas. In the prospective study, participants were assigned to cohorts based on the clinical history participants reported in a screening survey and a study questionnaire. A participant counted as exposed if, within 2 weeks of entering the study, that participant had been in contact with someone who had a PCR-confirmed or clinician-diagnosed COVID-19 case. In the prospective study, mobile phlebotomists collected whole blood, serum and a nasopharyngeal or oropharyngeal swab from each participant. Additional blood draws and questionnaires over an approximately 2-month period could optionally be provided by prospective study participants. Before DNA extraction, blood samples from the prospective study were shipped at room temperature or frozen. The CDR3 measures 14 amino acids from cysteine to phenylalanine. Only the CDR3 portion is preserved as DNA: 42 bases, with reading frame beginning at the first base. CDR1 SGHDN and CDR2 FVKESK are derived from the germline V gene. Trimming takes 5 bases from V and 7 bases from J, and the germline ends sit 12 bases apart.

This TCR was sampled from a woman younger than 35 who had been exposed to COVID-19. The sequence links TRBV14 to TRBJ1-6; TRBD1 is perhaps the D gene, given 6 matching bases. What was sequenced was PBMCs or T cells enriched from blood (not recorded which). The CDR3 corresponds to CASSARGNNSPLHF. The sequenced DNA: TGTGCCAGCAGCGCCAGGGGAAACAATTCACCCCTCCACTTT.